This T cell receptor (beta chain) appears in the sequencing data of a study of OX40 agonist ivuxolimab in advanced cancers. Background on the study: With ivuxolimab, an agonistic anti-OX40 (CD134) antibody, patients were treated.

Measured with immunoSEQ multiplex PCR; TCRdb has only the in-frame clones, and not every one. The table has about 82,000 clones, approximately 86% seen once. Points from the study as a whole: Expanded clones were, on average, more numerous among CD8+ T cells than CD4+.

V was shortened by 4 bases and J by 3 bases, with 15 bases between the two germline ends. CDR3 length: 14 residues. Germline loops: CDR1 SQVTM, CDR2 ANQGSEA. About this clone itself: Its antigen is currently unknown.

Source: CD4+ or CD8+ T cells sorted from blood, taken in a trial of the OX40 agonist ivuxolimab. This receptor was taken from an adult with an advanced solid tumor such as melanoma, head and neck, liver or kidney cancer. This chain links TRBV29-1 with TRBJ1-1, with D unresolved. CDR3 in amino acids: CSVGKRNPHTEAFF. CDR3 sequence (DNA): TGCAGCGTTGGCAAACGCAATCCCCACACTGAAGCTTTCTTT.